This is a list of T cell receptor beta chains from one sample in a study of blood T cells in healthy people across ages. TCRdb reprocessed the 5' RACE reads with MiXCR, giving one entry per CDR3 protein. The sample contains around 1.5 million distinct CDR3 sequences, around 59% of which appear only once. Material for sequencing was blood. The receptor source for this set is a man aged 18 to 29 in good health. Both conserved end residues are part of each CDR3. The D gene is left open where the match is weak. A row's size may be missing; if present it is once, few, many or a size class.

d_call,clone_size,j_call,v_call,cdr3_nt,cdr3_aa
TRBD2,-,TRBJ2-1,TRBV2,TGTGCCAGCAGCCCTGGGCGGGGGGGCCCCTACAATGAGCAGTTCTTC,CASSPGRGGPYNEQFF
-,-,TRBJ2-7,TRBV20-1,TGCAGTGCTAGAGAATGGGGGGCGGGAGAGCAGTACTTC,CSAREWGAGEQYF
-,many,TRBJ1-2,TRBV2,TGTGCCAGCAGTAGACAGGACTATGGCTACACCTTC,CASSRQDYGYTF
-,-,TRBJ1-5,TRBV4-1,TGTGCCAGCAGCCAGACTGGGGTAAATCAGCCCCAGCATTTT,CASSQTGVNQPQHF
TRBD1,-,TRBJ1-5,TRBV6-5,TGTGCCAGCAGCAAAACAGGGGGTCAGCCCCAGCATTTT,CASSKTGGQPQHF
TRBD2,-,TRBJ2-3,TRBV4-3,TGCGCCAGCAGCCAATCCGCTAGCGGGACACAATTCCCCACAGATACGCAGTATTTT,CASSQSASGTQFPTDTQYF
-,-,TRBJ2-1,TRBV20-1,TGCAGTGCTGACCCACAGGGTTACAATGAGCGGTTCTTC,CSADPQGYNERFF
-,-,TRBJ2-3,TRBV11-1,TGTGCCAGCAGTCAGTCCGGGGGGCCCGATACGCAGTATTTT,CASSQSGGPDTQYF
-,-,TRBJ2-1,TRBV5-4,TGTGCCAGCAGCTTGGCGGGGGAGATCCTCAATGAGCAGTTCTTC,CASSLAGEILNEQFF
TRBD2,-,TRBJ2-5,TRBV9,TGTGCCAGCCACCCGGGGGGACTAGCGGAACAAGAGACCCAGTACTTC,CASHPGGLAEQETQYF
TRBD1,-,TRBJ2-7,TRBV12-3/TRBV12-4,TGTGCCAGCAGTTCACAGGGGAATCAGGGCGAGCAGTACTTC,CASSSQGNQGEQYF
-,-,TRBJ2-7,TRBV18,TGTGCCAGCTCACCACCGAACGAGCAGTACTTC,CASSPPNEQYF
-,-,TRBJ1-1,TRBV12-3/TRBV12-4,TGTGCCAGCATCCGGGACCCATCGAGCACTGAAGCTTTCTTT,CASIRDPSSTEAFF
-,few,TRBJ2-3,TRBV27,TGTGCCAGCAGTTCACCCTTCATCACTGATACGCAGTATTTT,CASSSPFITDTQYF
-,-,TRBJ2-7,TRBV7-8,TGTGCCAGCAGCTTAAATATCGACCGAGGGATAGACTACGAGCAGTACTTC,CASSLNIDRGIDYEQYF
TRBD1,many,TRBJ1-6,TRBV6-6,TGTGCCAGCATACAGGGACAGAATAATAATTCACCCCTCCACTTT,CASIQGQNNNSPLHF
TRBD1,-,TRBJ1-5,TRBV27,TGTGCCAGCAGGGAGACAGGGTCTTTACAGCCCCAGCATTTT,CASRETGSLQPQHF